A selection of T cell receptor beta chains follows, all from one sample in a study of cytomegalovirus exposure and HLA in healthy donors. Sequencing was performed with immunoSEQ multiplex PCR; in TCRdb, only in-frame clones are kept and a portion is missing. Among over 120,000 clones listed, around 80% were seen once. Sequenced material: PBMCs. All receptors derive from a female donor in good health and CMV-seronegative. CDR3s include the opening cysteine and the closing phenylalanine or tryptophan. Each record gives: clone size, D gene, J gene, V gene, CDR3 length, CDR3 protein, CDR3 DNA. A D gene is named only where the DNA matches it firmly. Clone size, where shown, is once, few, many, or a class for clones that have expanded.

size: .; D: TRBD2; J: TRBJ2-2; V: TRBV5-1; length: 16; CDR3: CASSFLKRETTGELFF; DNA: TGCGCCAGCAGCTTCCTAAAGCGGGAGACCACCGGGGAGCTGTTTTTT
size: .; D: .; J: TRBJ1-1; V: TRBV6-1; length: 13; CDR3: CASGGAMNTEAFF; DNA: TGTGCCAGCGGAGGGGCCATGAACACTGAAGCTTTCTTT
size: .; D: .; J: TRBJ2-1; V: TRBV29-1; length: 16; CDR3: CSVGEGTGGFYNEQFF; DNA: TGCAGCGTTGGGGAGGGTACAGGGGGTTTCTACAATGAGCAGTTCTTC
size: few; D: .; J: TRBJ1-1; V: TRBV9; length: 12; CDR3: CASSVSDSEAFF; DNA: TGTGCCAGCAGCGTGTCGGACAGTGAAGCTTTCTTT
size: once; D: TRBD2; J: TRBJ2-7; V: TRBV6-1; length: 15; CDR3: CASSEKGLEGYEQYF; DNA: TGTGCCAGCAGTGAAAAGGGACTAGAAGGCTACGAGCAGTACTTC
size: few; D: .; J: TRBJ1-5; V: TRBV19; length: 13; CDR3: CATEDRWSEPQHF; DNA: TGTGCCACCGAAGACAGGTGGAGCGAGCCCCAGCATTTT
size: .; D: TRBD2; J: TRBJ2-7; V: TRBV27; length: 16; CDR3: CASSPSGGELPYEQYF; DNA: TGTGCCAGCAGCCCTAGCGGGGGGGAGCTTCCCTACGAGCAGTACTTC
size: .; D: TRBD1; J: TRBJ1-3; V: TRBV30; length: 15; CDR3: CAWADRGHSGNTIYF; DNA: TGTGCCTGGGCGGACAGGGGGCATTCTGGAAACACCATATATTTT
size: .; D: .; J: TRBJ2-5; V: TRBV6-1; length: 9; CDR3: CAVRETQYF; DNA: TGTGCCGTCAGGGAGACCCAGTACTTC
size: .; D: .; J: TRBJ1-2; V: TRBV6-6; length: 16; CDR3: CASSLAGGSTNYGYTF; DNA: TGTGCCAGCAGTTTAGCCGGGGGATCTACTAACTATGGCTACACCTTC
size: .; D: TRBD1; J: TRBJ2-1; V: TRBV5-1; length: 16; CDR3: CASSVRQGGSYNEQFF; DNA: TGCGCCAGCAGCGTAAGACAGGGTGGCTCCTACAATGAGCAGTTCTTC
size: .; D: .; J: TRBJ2-5; V: TRBV27; length: 15; CDR3: CASGLQGGWEETQYF; DNA: TGTGCCAGCGGATTACAGGGCGGTTGGGAGGAGACCCAGTACTTC
size: .; D: .; J: TRBJ2-2; V: TRBV28; length: 13; CDR3: CASIRRGTGELFF; DNA: TGTGCCAGCATCCGGAGGGGCACCGGGGAGCTGTTTTTT
size: .; D: TRBD2; J: TRBJ2-1; V: TRBV27; length: 15; CDR3: CASSLMRGGIDEQFF; DNA: TGTGCCAGCAGTTTAATGCGGGGGGGAATCGATGAGCAGTTCTTC
size: .; D: TRBD1; J: TRBJ1-4; V: TRBV4-2; length: 16; CDR3: CASSQSGTATNEKLFF; DNA: TGTGCCAGCAGCCAATCCGGGACAGCAACTAATGAAAAACTGTTTTTT
size: .; D: TRBD1; J: TRBJ2-2; V: TRBV27; length: 15; CDR3: CASSVGQGVTGELFF; DNA: TGTGCCAGCAGTGTGGGACAGGGGGTCACCGGGGAGCTGTTTTTT
size: .; D: .; J: TRBJ2-4; V: TRBV6-1; length: 13; CDR3: CASSNRASNIQYF; DNA: TGTGCCAGCAGTAACAGGGCTAGTAACATTCAGTACTTC
size: .; D: TRBD2; J: TRBJ2-1; V: TRBV5-6; length: 15; CDR3: CASSFSGRAWDEQFF; DNA: TGTGCCAGCAGCTTTAGCGGGAGGGCGTGGGATGAGCAGTTCTTC
size: .; D: .; J: TRBJ1-6; V: TRBV7-9; length: 14; CDR3: CASSLLQGNSPLHF; DNA: TGTGCCAGCAGCTTACTACAGGGAAATTCACCCCTCCACTTT
size: few; D: .; J: TRBJ1-1; V: TRBV14; length: 14; CDR3: CASSQDRDYTEAFF; DNA: TGTGCCAGCAGCCAAGACAGGGACTACACTGAAGCTTTCTTT
size: .; D: TRBD1; J: TRBJ2-1; V: TRBV19; length: 15; CDR3: CASSTTGVAHNEQFF; DNA: TGTGCCAGTAGTACGACAGGGGTCGCCCACAATGAGCAGTTCTTC
size: .; D: .; J: TRBJ2-3; V: TRBV6-1; length: 14; CDR3: CASSEERGTDTQYF; DNA: TGTGCCAGCAGTGAAGAGCGCGGCACAGATACGCAGTATTTT
size: .; D: .; J: TRBJ2-7; V: TRBV6-5; length: 11; CDR3: CASQGGYEQYF; DNA: TGTGCCAGCCAGGGGGGTTACGAGCAGTACTTC
size: .; D: .; J: TRBJ1-6; V: TRBV19; length: 16; CDR3: CASKALEGQGNSPLHF; DNA: TGTGCCAGTAAGGCACTCGAGGGTCAGGGGAATTCACCCCTCCACTTT
size: .; D: TRBD1; J: TRBJ2-7; V: TRBV29-1; length: 15; CDR3: CSVEAKVDRTYEQYF; DNA: TGCAGCGTTGAAGCCAAGGTGGACAGGACCTACGAGCAGTACTTC
size: .; D: .; J: TRBJ2-5; V: TRBV27; length: 13; CDR3: CASSLWAQETQYF; DNA: TGTGCCAGCAGTTTATGGGCGCAAGAGACCCAGTACTTC
size: few; D: TRBD1; J: TRBJ1-2; V: TRBV5-8; length: 15; CDR3: CASSWGDRFNYGYTF; DNA: TGTGCCAGCAGCTGGGGGGACAGATTTAACTATGGCTACACCTTC
size: .; D: .; J: TRBJ1-5; V: TRBV9; length: 14; CDR3: CASSPPGINQPQHF; DNA: TGTGCCAGCAGCCCCCCAGGGATCAATCAGCCCCAGCATTTT
size: .; D: .; J: TRBJ1-5; V: TRBV28; length: 16; CDR3: CASSPSGGTGEQPQHF; DNA: TGTGCCAGCAGTCCATCGGGGGGCACGGGAGAACAGCCCCAGCATTTT